This TCR beta chain was found in a study of cytomegalovirus exposure and HLA in healthy donors. Study-wide results and caveats: The likely origin of a cluster of highly shared sequence variants was a sequencing artifact.

The V end lost 6 bases, the J end lost 3 bases, and 8 bases lay between the germline ends. Germline V gives CDR1 MNHNS, CDR2 SASEGT. This CDR3 comprises 13 residues. Comment on this clone: Its antigen is undetermined.

The PCR used 60 Vbeta and 13 Jbeta primers. Measured with immunoSEQ multiplex PCR; TCRdb has only the in-frame clones, and not every one. Altogether under 100,000 clones are present, about 80% being singletons, with the ten largest covering around 2.5%. The J gene is TRBJ2-2, the V gene TRBV6-1, with a weak D call TRBD1 (6 bases). The sample comprised PBMCs. This clonotype was obtained from a man aged 25-40 years in good health and CMV-seronegative. The CDR3 DNA reads TGTGCCAGCAGGTCAGGGGACACCGGGGAGCTGTTTTTT. Translating gives CASRSGDTGELFF.